This T cell receptor beta chain stems from a study of shared clonotypes between healthy human individuals. Study overall: Researchers drew samples from two women and three men aged 18 to 49.

Trimming removed 3 bases from V and 0 bases from J, with 8 bases in between. The CDR3 covers 13 residues. In germline, CDR1 is GTSNPN, CDR2 SVGIG (reference sequence). Profiling relied on immunoSEQ multiplex PCR, and the TCRdb table lists in-frame clones only, not all of them. The data show more than 400,000 clones, 60% to 80% seen once. In regard to this clone: In the same sample, other DNA sequences code for this CDR3.

The source is a woman aged 40-49 years in good health. Some clones in this sample may be carry-over from other donors' samples. The gene calls are TRBV30 and TRBJ1-1; possible D gene TRBD1, 5 bases. Sequenced: PBMCs. The CDR3 loop is CAWSGQMNTEAFF. The CDR3 DNA follows: TGTGCCTGGAGCGGACAAATGAACACTGAAGCTTTCTTT.